The T cell receptor (beta chain) described here comes from a study of CD8+ T cells in alopecia areata (dated by TCRdb to 2017 to 2018). The study in broad terms: The treated patients, all with moderate-to-severe alopecia areata, were enrolled in an open-label pilot trial of oral tofacitinib given at 5 to 10 mg twice daily. Patients received tofacitinib for 6 to 18 months and were then followed off drug for 6 months to check for delayed response and recurrence. High-throughput TCRbeta sequencing was used to examine T cell clonal expansion in alopecia areata in both the C3H/HeJ mouse model and human patients. Human TCRbeta sequencing covered scalp tissue and sorted CD4+ and CD8+ peripheral blood T cells from patchy and totalis/universalis alopecia areata patients and healthy controls. Biopsies were taken from tofacitinib-treated patients at baseline and again at 4 and 24 weeks into treatment, and several of those patients also had a later scalp biopsy. Scalp clonality was compared among normal scalp (n=4), patchy alopecia areata scalp (n=8), and alopecia totalis/universalis scalp (n=8). RNA came from the PAXgene miRNA kit for fixed scalp, the miRNeasy kit for PBMCs, and the RNeasy kit for mouse skin. Amplification of TCRbeta CDR3 regions was done by immunoSEQ multiplex PCR using 35 Vbeta forward primers and 13 Jbeta reverse primers. Here is what the overall study found, with its caveats: Resident alphabeta T cells in normal human skin are also sequenced, complicating scalp TCR repertoire analysis, unlike mouse skin dominated by gammadelta T cells. Higher clonality and more expanded CD8+ clones were observed in lesional scalp than in normal scalp, particularly in alopecia totalis/universalis, a finding suggestive of antigenic drive. Shared TCR sequences between patients were less evident than in mice, which may be partly attributable to HLA diversity in the patient population.

The germline V gene (reference sequence) sets CDR1 to SEHNR and CDR2 to FQNEAQ. Relative to germline, V is missing 6 bases and J is missing 8 bases, with 8 bases of the junction outside any gene match. The CDR3 contains 14 residues, cysteine and phenylalanine counted. The CDR3 DNA has 42 bases and is translated from base 1. This specimen's time point label, interpreted: baseline before oral tofacitinib. Peripheral blood and lesional scalp punch biopsies were obtained from patients with alopecia areata. PBMCs were separated by density centrifugation and stained for CD3, CD4 and CD8, after which CD4+ and CD8+ T cells were sorted on a FACSAria. This clone was detected a few times. Its specific antigen is unknown. One base away there is no much larger clone; base qualities are not given. The method was the immunoSEQ multiplex PCR assay. RNA was extracted from all samples and reverse transcribed into cDNA as template for TCR sequencing. SuperScript III was used for first-strand cDNA synthesis, primed with a 2:1 mix of oligo-dT and random hexamers. A synthetic immune receptor repertoire was used to measure amplification bias, and any remaining bias was corrected computationally. Per the authors' processing: After raw reads were preprocessed to remove errors, the CDR3 was defined following IMGT conventions as running from the conserved cysteine to phenylalanine. To get clonality, Shannon entropy was normalized by log2 of the number of productive unique TCRs and the result was subtracted from 1. Whether each scalp clone was CD4 or CD8 was inferred by checking scalp TCRbeta sequences against the CD4 and CD8 repertoires from sorted blood. This immuneACCESS table, as held by TCRdb, lists in-frame sequences with V and J called but not all clones. Of the missing ones, under half trace to an unresolved V gene in checked studies; the others have no known cause. That table is the source of V, J and clone size, and D and trimming were worked out from the DNA. The table for this sample lists roughly 250,000 clones; roughly two thirds of them were counted only once. The ten largest clones add up to more than 0.95% of the sample.

The sequence was obtained from a human donor with alopecia areata. Sample: CD4+ T cells sorted from blood, taken at week 0. Recombination joined TRBV7-9 with TRBJ2-1, with 9 bases in between that match TRBD2. The DNA sequence is as follows: TGTGCCAGCAGTACCGACGGGACTAGCTATGAGCAGTTCTTC. The resulting protein is CASSTDGTSYEQFF. The full variable domain, completed from the reference TRBV7-9 and TRBJ2-1 proteins outside the CDR3, reads DTGVSQNPRHKITKRGQNVTFRCDPISEHNRLYWYRQTLGQGPEFLTYFQNEAQLEKSRLLSDRFSAERPKGSFSTLEIQRTEQGDSAMYLCASSTDGTSYEQFFGPGTRLTVL.